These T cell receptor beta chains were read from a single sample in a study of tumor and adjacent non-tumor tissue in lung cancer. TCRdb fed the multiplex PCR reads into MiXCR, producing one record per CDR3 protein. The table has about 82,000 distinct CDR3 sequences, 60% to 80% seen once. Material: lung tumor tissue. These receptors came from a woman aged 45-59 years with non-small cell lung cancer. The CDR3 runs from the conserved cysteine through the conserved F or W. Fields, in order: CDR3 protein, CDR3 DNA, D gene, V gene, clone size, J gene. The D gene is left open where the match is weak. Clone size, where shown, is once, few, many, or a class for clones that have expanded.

CASCPGTGCKAFF TGTGCCAGCTGTCCCGGGACAGGGTGCAAAGCTTTCTTC TRBD1 TRBV6-1 - TRBJ1-1
CASSFLPGEQFF TGTGCCAGCAGCTTCCTTCCCGGGGAGCAGTTCTTC - TRBV7-9 many TRBJ2-1
CTISEQGLTITEAFF TGTACCATCAGTGAGCAAGGACTGACCATCACTGAAGCTTTCTTT - TRBV10-3 - TRBJ1-1
CASSLLEDEQYF TGCGCCAGCAGCTTATTGGAAGACGAGCAATACTTC - TRBV5-1 - TRBJ2-7
CASSAGQGMGNNEAFF TGTGCCAGCAGTGCGGGACAGGGAATGGGGAACAATGAAGCTTTCTTT TRBD1 TRBV2 - TRBJ1-1
CASSYDGHYNEQFF TGTGCCAGCAGTTACGACGGTCACTACAATGAGCAGTTCTTT - TRBV6-5 - TRBJ2-1
CASKNPRGTDAFF TGTGCCAGCAAGAACCCCCGGGGCACTGATGCTTTCTTT - TRBV6-5 - TRBJ1-1
CVSSQDLFSVEQFF TGCGTCAGCAGCCAAGATCTATTTAGCGTTGAGCAGTTCTTC - TRBV4-1 - TRBJ2-1
CTWRTSGIQDTQYF TGTACCTGGAGGACTAGCGGGATTCAAGATACACAGTATTTT TRBD2 TRBV30 - TRBJ2-3
CASSTWTGRTYEQFF TGTGCCAGCAGCACCTGGACAGGGCGCACCTACGAGCAGTTCTTT TRBD1 TRBV11-2 - TRBJ2-7
CSVGDRGPEHTEAFF TGCAGCGTTGGGGACAGGGGTCCTGAACACACTGAAGCTTTCTTT TRBD1 TRBV29-1 - TRBJ1-1
CASSILAGGVSHNEQFF TGTGCTAGCAGTATCCTAGCGGGAGGGGTCTCCCACAATGAGCAGTTCTTC TRBD2 TRBV12-3/TRBV12-4 - TRBJ2-1
CAIFLAGVDEQYF TGTGCCATCTTCTTAGCGGGAGTCGACGAGCAGTACTTT TRBD2 TRBV6-1 once TRBJ2-7
CAWSVWTSANHPQHF TGTGCCTGGAGTGTCTGGACTTCGGCGAATCATCCCCAGCATTTT - TRBV30 - TRBJ1-5
CASSPPRLGQEAQYF TGTGCCAGCAGCCCCCCGCGCCTCGGTCAAGAGGCCCAGTACTTC - TRBV5-4 - TRBJ2-5
CASKEGGGYAF TGCGCCAGCAAGGAGGGCGGTGGCTACGCCTTC - TRBV10-2 few TRBJ1-2
CASSTDGTENNQYF TGTGCCAGTAGCACCGACGGGACAGAAAACAATCAGTACTTC TRBD1 TRBV12-3/TRBV12-4 - TRBJ2-4
CASSFRTSGNNEQFF TGCGCCAGCAGCTTTAGGACTAGCGGCAACAATGAGCAGTTCTTC TRBD2 TRBV5-1 few TRBJ2-1
CASSHPGGAEASF TGTGCCAGCAGTCACCCAGGGGGCGCTGAAGCTTCCTTT TRBD1 TRBV6-5 once TRBJ1-1
CANGGFSEQFF TGTGCCAACGGAGGATTTTCTGAGCAGTTCTTC - TRBV28 - TRBJ2-1
CASTLPDTDTPYF TGTGCCAGCACTCTCCCCGACACAGATACGCCGTATTTT - TRBV6-6 - TRBJ2-3
CSVTETGGLGETQYF TGCAGCGTCACCGAGACAGGGGGTTTAGGGGAGACCCAGTACTTC TRBD1 TRBV29-1 once TRBJ2-5
CANSQESGSSYEQYF TGTGCCAACAGCCAAGAGAGTGGGAGTTCCTACGAACAGTACTTC - TRBV4-2 - TRBJ2-7
CANSFGSNQPHHF TGTGCCAACAGCTTCGGAAGCAATCAGCCCCATCATTTT - TRBV11-2 - TRBJ1-5
CASNGWDLGETQYF TGTGCCAGCAATGGATGGGATCTGGGAGAGACCCAGTACTTC - TRBV6-5 - TRBJ2-5
CASSGTLDGELFF TGTGCCAGCAGTGGGACCCTTGATGGGGAGCTGTTTTTC - TRBV6-1 - TRBJ2-2
CASGPDKNTDTQYF TGTGCCAGCGGTCCCGACAAAAACACAGATACGCAGTATTTT - TRBV6-2/TRBV6-3 - TRBJ2-3
CASRKRGQGASSGRHSYEQYF TGTGCCAGCAGGAAGAGGGGACAGGGGGCGTCAAGCGGGAGACACTCCTACGAGCAGTACTTC TRBD1 TRBV2 - TRBJ2-7
CASSLMAGTGYEQYF TGCGCCAGTAGCCTGATGGCAGGGACGGGCTACGAGCAGTACTTC - TRBV6-5 - TRBJ2-7
CASSLYGLALAGELFF TGTGCCAGCAGCTTATACGGACTAGCATTGGCCGGGGAGCTGTTTTTT TRBD2 TRBV7-9 - TRBJ2-2
CNLELLPGQMNTEAFF TGCAACCTTGAACTACTCCCAGGTCAAATGAACACTGAAGCTTTCTTT - TRBV29-1 - TRBJ1-1
CASSLCFRLAGELFF TGTGCCAGCAGCTTGTGTTTTAGACTCGCCGGGGAGCTGTTTTTT - TRBV5-6 - TRBJ2-2
CSARGRDEQYF TGCAGTGCTAGAGGCAGGGACGAGCAGTACTTC - TRBV20-1 - TRBJ2-7
CNVGGQGVGTGELFF TGCAACGTTGGGGGTCAAGGGGTAGGGACCGGGGAGCTGTTTTTT - TRBV29-1 - TRBJ2-2
CASSRMWYRIYEQYF TGTGCCAGCAGCCGAATGTGGTACAGGATCTACGAGCAGTACTTC - TRBV11-2 - TRBJ2-7
CANSDSTGGADTQYF TGTGCCAACAGTGACTCCACGGGAGGAGCAGATACGCAGTATTTT TRBD2 TRBV6-4 - TRBJ2-3